The entry that follows covers one TCR beta chain sequence. Trimming pared 0 bases from V and 7 bases from J, leaving 7 bases between. In germline, CDR1 is SGHAT, CDR2 FQNNGV. CDR3 size: 13 residues. The PCR contained 60 Vbeta and 13 Jbeta primers. Method: immunoSEQ multiplex PCR; TCRdb's copy keeps in-frame clones and lacks some. Among roughly 180,000 clones listed, 70% to 85% were seen once. The sample comes from a study of cytomegalovirus exposure and HLA in healthy donors. Specimen: PBMCs. The chain links TRBV11-2 to TRBJ1-5; D possibly corresponds to TRBD1 (5 bases). This sequence originates from a man between 18 and 35 years old in good health and CMV-seronegative. CDR3 in DNA: TGTGCCAGCAGCTTAGATAGGGGCCAGCCCCAGCATTTT. It translates to CASSLDRGQPQHF.